This entry describes one TCR beta chain. What it binds is not known. It was with a sample-barcoded 5' primer and a J-beta primer mix that a second PCR of roughly 7 to 12 cycles was run. TCRdb used MiXCR to reprocess the 5' RACE reads, holding one entry per CDR3 protein. Of around 700,000 distinct CDR3 sequences listed, roughly 25% are singletons. The J segment lost 4 bases and the V segment lost 1 base, leaving 2 bases of the junction unmatched. CDR1 is SGHTA, CDR2 FQGNSA, per germline. This CDR3 comprises 15 residues. This sample was included in a study of blood T cells in healthy people across ages. Study conclusions and caveats: Without sorted subsets, naive and antigen-experienced compartments could not be conclusively compared.

The same sample was also used in a study of T cells of mothers and their children.

The genes are TRBV7-2 and TRBJ2-2; 8 bases are a match to TRBD2. The clonotype originates from a boy between 10 and 17 years old in good health. Material for sequencing was blood. Here the CDR3 reads CASSLVTSGTGELFF. The DNA of the CDR3 is TGTGCCAGCAGCTTAGTTACTAGCGGCACCGGGGAGCTGTTTTTT.